The next 25 T cell receptor beta chains were all read from a single sample in a study of T cell responses to AZD1222 COVID-19 vaccine. The data were produced by immunoSEQ multiplex PCR, yet TCRdb's version contains in-frame clones alone and is incomplete. This table holds 130,000 or so clones, around 83% found once. The sample was peripheral blood, taken on day 0 of AZD1222 vaccination. Every receptor here comes from an adult in good health.

A word on this clone: The identical CDR3 is also encoded by other nucleotide sequences in the sample. The rearrangement joins TRBV7-9 to TRBJ2-5; unclear D gene. The ends were cut back, 5 bases at V and 4 bases at J, with 8 bases in the middle. The CDR3 loop spans 12 amino acids. Germline V gives CDR1 SEHNR, CDR2 FQNEAQ (reference sequence). CDR3 sequence: CASSLDGETQYF. CDR3 bases: TGTGCCAGCAGCCTCGACGGAGAGACCCAGTACTTC.

The chain combines TRBV5-1 with TRBJ2-5, with 8 bases that match TRBD1. CDR1 and CDR2 from the germline V gene are SGHRS and YFSETQ. J lost 4 bases, V lost 2 bases, and 1 base had no gene match. CDR3 length: 13 amino acids. CDR3 region: CASSFQGAETQYF. DNA of the CDR3: TGCGCCAGCAGCTTCCAGGGGGCAGAGACCCAGTACTTC.

This sequence joins TRBV7-2 and TRBJ2-3; 8 nucleotides agree with TRBD2. The CDR3 is made up of 15 amino acids. Germline V gene data show CDR1 as SGHTA and CDR2 as FQGNSA. Trimming removed 7 bases from V and 8 bases from J; junction bases left unmatched: 14. The CDR3 nucleotides read TGTGCCAGCATCCTGACCGGGACTAGTGGCGGTACGCAGTATTTT. Amino acid sequence: CASILTGTSGGTQYF.

This chain links TRBV3-1 (or the pseudogene TRBV3-2) with TRBJ2-1; 9 nucleotides match TRBD2. In germline, CDR1 is LGHDT, CDR2 YNNKEL (reference sequence). The CDR3 has 19 residues. The V gene end was trimmed by 2 bases and the J gene end by 1 base; junction bases not matched to a gene: 12. CDR3 sequence reads: CASSQPRGLAGRSYNEQFF. CDR3 coding DNA: TGTGCCAGCAGCCAACCTAGAGGGCTAGCGGGGAGATCCTACAATGAGCAGTTCTTC.

The CDR3 is CASRGRAGDTQYF. CDR3 in DNA: TGTGCCAGTAGGGGCAGGGCAGGGGATACGCAGTATTTT. The J gene is TRBJ2-3, the V gene TRBV19, with TRBD1 as a possible D gene (5 bases). V was shortened by 6 bases and J by 6 bases, with 13 bases between the two germline ends. The germline V gene encodes CDR1 LNHDA and CDR2 SQIVND (reference sequence). There are 13 residues in the CDR3.

The V call is TRBV7-6, the J call TRBJ2-5; perhaps TRBD1 as D (6 bases). This CDR3 has 15 amino acids. Trimming took off 2 bases at V and 5 bases at J, with 15 bases between the two ends. The V gene's germline CDR1 is SGHVS and CDR2 FNYEAQ. This CDR3 is CASSLFSGVGETQYF. Written as DNA, the CDR3 is TGTGCCAGCAGCTTATTCTCAGGGGTGGGGGAGACCCAGTACTTC.

The chain couples TRBV10-3 to TRBJ1-6, with D uncertain. Germline CDR1 is ENHRY and CDR2 is SYGVKD. The CDR3 has 12 amino acids. V was trimmed by 8 bases and J by 8 bases, leaving 10 bases between them. DNA for the CDR3: TGTGCCATCGCCAGCCGAGATTCACCCCTCCACTTT. This codes for CAIASRDSPLHF.

The J gene is TRBJ2-5, the V gene TRBV3-1 (or the pseudogene TRBV3-2); 9 bases are a match to TRBD2. Per the germline V gene, CDR1 is LGHDT and CDR2 is YNNKEL (reference sequence). The V gene end was trimmed by 7 bases and the J gene end by 5 bases; junction bases not matched to a gene: 17. The length of the CDR3 is 17 residues. The CDR3 loop is CASTKGLAGGAWETQYF. CDR3 nucleotide sequence: TGTGCCAGCACTAAAGGATTGGCGGGGGGGGCATGGGAGACCCAGTACTTC.

Only one count was recorded for this clone. The J gene is TRBJ2-3, the V gene TRBV11-2; 7 nucleotides line up with TRBD2. The CDR3 sequence is 15 residues long. Per the germline V gene, CDR1 is SGHAT and CDR2 is FQNNGV. J gave up 1 base and V 4 bases, and 5 bases lay outside the gene matches. The CDR3 sequence is CASSSLRGGTDTQYF. CDR3 coding DNA: TGTGCCAGCAGCTCCCTACGGGGGGGCACAGATACGCAGTATTTT.

V gene TRBV7-6 combines with J gene TRBJ2-3; 8 bases agree with TRBD2. Per the germline V gene, CDR1 is SGHVS and CDR2 is FNYEAQ. Unmatched junction bases numbered 10, after V lost 2 bases and J lost 3 bases. CDR3 size: 17 residues. CDR3 region: CASSLRPGGQSTDTQYF. The CDR3, as DNA: TGTGCCAGCAGCTTACGCCCGGGAGGGCAGTCGACAGATACGCAGTATTTT.

V usage is TRBV19 and J usage is TRBJ1-3; D possibly corresponds to TRBD1 (5 bases). The CDR3 is made up of 15 amino acids. Germline V gene lookup returns CDR1 LNHDA and CDR2 SQIVND (reference sequence). V was pared by 3 bases and J by 0 bases, with 9 bases between. Here the CDR3 reads CASSIGGTSGNTIYF. The CDR3 nucleotides are TGTGCCAGTAGTATTGGGGGAACCTCTGGAAACACCATATATTTT. Based on the CDR3 plus reference TRBV19 and TRBJ1-3, the full variable domain is DGGITQSPKYLFRKEGQNVTLSCEQNLNHDAMYWYRQDPGQGLRLIYYSQIVNDFQKGDIAEGYSVSREKKESFPLTVTSAQKNPTAFYLCASSIGGTSGNTIYFGEGSWLTVV.

The chain joins TRBV19 to TRBJ1-6; perhaps TRBD1 as D (5 bases). Germline CDR1 is LNHDA and CDR2 is SQIVND (reference sequence). V lost 7 bases to trimming and J lost 8 bases, with 12 bases between them. The CDR3 is 13 residues long. CDR3 sequence (DNA): TGTGCCAGTAAAATCCAGGGCGATTCACCCCTCCACTTT. Protein product: CASKIQGDSPLHF.

The CDR3 spells CASSESGAYTEAFF. The CDR3 DNA sequence: TGTGCCAGCAGTGAATCGGGGGCATACACTGAAGCTTTCTTT. The chain employs TRBV2 and TRBJ1-1; possibly TRBD1 for D (6 bases). Germline CDR1 and CDR2: SNHLY and FYNNEI. This CDR3 is built from 14 residues. The V gene lost 2 bases and the J gene lost 3 bases, with 10 bases spanning the gap. Looking up the rest from reference TRBV2 and TRBJ1-1 gives the full variable domain: EPEVTQTPSHQVTQMGQEVILRCVPISNHLYFYWYRQILGQKVEFLVSFYNNEISEKSEIFDDQFSVERPDGSNFTLKIRSTKLEDSAMYFCASSESGAYTEAFFGQGTRLTVV.

The chain employs TRBV7-8 and TRBJ1-6, with D perhaps matching TRBD1 (6 bases). This CDR3 is built from 15 residues. CDR1 is SGHVS, CDR2 FQNEAQ, per germline. V lost 2 bases and J lost 9, with 14 bases in between. Written as DNA, the CDR3 is TGTGCCAGCAGCTTAAGTCCACAGGGCGGTTCACCCCTCCACTTT. Protein product: CASSLSPQGGSPLHF.

The chain joins TRBV12-3 or TRBV12-4 to TRBJ1-6; D is uncertain. The CDR3 totals 13 residues. Trimming cost V 5 bases and J 6 bases, with 8 bases left between them. DNA for the CDR3: TGTGCCAGCAGTCCGGACGGTAATTCACCCCTCCACTTT. It encodes CASSPDGNSPLHF.

The chain is built from TRBV7-9 and TRBJ1-1, with a weak D call TRBD1 (6 bases). Germline CDR1 SEHNR, CDR2 FQNEAQ (reference sequence). This CDR3 has 16 amino acids. Trimming stripped 5 bases from V and 3 bases from J, with 19 bases between. The CDR3 loop is CASSPGWGQLDTEAFF. In nucleotides, the CDR3 is TGTGCCAGCAGCCCGGGGTGGGGGCAGCTGGACACTGAAGCTTTCTTT.

The CDR3 DNA reads as TGTGCCAGCAGCTTTGGGACAGGGACAAATCAGCCCCAGCATTTT. This translates into CASSFGTGTNQPQHF. The V call is TRBV28, the J call TRBJ1-5, with TRBD1 matching 9 bases. The junction had 7 bases not matched to a gene; V was cut back by 6 bases and J by 4 bases. The CDR3 covers 15 residues. Germline-derived CDR1 and CDR2 are MDHEN and SYDVKM.

The V gene is TRBV9, the J gene TRBJ2-1; possibly TRBD2 for D (6 bases). The CDR3 consists of 16 residues. Germline V lookup: CDR1 SGDLS, CDR2 YYNGEE. The germline V and J ends were trimmed by 5 bases and 8 bases, with 23 bases remaining between them. The CDR3 DNA sequence: TGTGCCAGCAGTCAATTTGGGGAGACTAGAAATGATGAGCAGTTCTTC. The encoded protein is CASSQFGETRNDEQFF.

The rearrangement joins TRBV4-1 to TRBJ2-1; D perhaps matches TRBD1 (5 bases). V lost 1 base, J lost 9 bases, and 13 bases lay in between. This CDR3 is built from 14 residues. Germline V lookup: CDR1 MGHRA, CDR2 YSYEKL. The CDR3 DNA is TGCGCCAGCAGCCAAGTGGACAACGTACTTGAGCAGTTCTTC. Protein: CASSQVDNVLEQFF.

This clone was found once. V usage is TRBV7-3 and J usage is TRBJ2-1; D remains ambiguous. The CDR3 is made up of 13 amino acids. Looked up from germline, CDR1 is SGHTA and CDR2 is FQGTGA. V was clipped by 0 bases and J by 7 bases, with 7 bases between them. CDR3 sequence: CASSLTGENEQFF. In DNA form, the CDR3 reads TGTGCCAGCAGCTTAACTGGGGAAAATGAGCAGTTCTTC.

V is TRBV18 and J is TRBJ2-1; 9 nucleotides agree with TRBD2. The germline V gene has CDR1 KGHSH and CDR2 LQKENI. V lost 5 bases, J lost 2 bases, and 4 bases stayed unmatched. This CDR3 region has 15 residues. The CDR3 is CASSSTSGTYNEQFF. In DNA form, the CDR3 reads TGTGCCAGCTCATCGACTAGCGGTACCTACAATGAGCAGTTCTTC.

This chain links TRBV24-1 with TRBJ2-7; either TRBD1 or TRBD2 may supply D (5 bases each). The length of the CDR3 is 11 residues. V shed 6 bases and J shed 5 bases, with 7 bases lying between them. Germline loops: CDR1 KGHDR, CDR2 SFDVKD. The CDR3 bases are TGTGCCACCAGTAGGGACGACGAGCAGTACTTC. It encodes CATSRDDEQYF.

V gene TRBV11-2 combines with J gene TRBJ1-5; D uncertain. V lost 5 bases and J 4 bases, leaving 9 bases between the germline ends. Germline-derived CDR1 and CDR2 are SGHAT and FQNNGV. There are 13 residues in the CDR3. As DNA, the CDR3 is TGTGCCAGCAGCCCAGATACGAATCAGCCCCAGCATTTT. As protein: CASSPDTNQPQHF.

The genes are TRBV28 and TRBJ1-4; the D is unclear. The germline V gene encodes CDR1 MDHEN and CDR2 SYDVKM. Trimming removed 5 bases at V and 6 bases at J, with 13 bases between. The CDR3 loop spans 14 amino acids. This chain's CDR3 is CASSPYWPDEKLFF. In nucleotides, the CDR3 is TGTGCCAGCAGTCCATACTGGCCTGATGAAAAACTGTTTTTT.

V is TRBV4-1 and J is TRBJ1-6, with TRBD1 as a possible D gene (5 bases). Trimming left V 0 bases short and J 11 bases short, with 14 bases between. The CDR3 sequence is 15 residues long. Per germline, CDR1 MGHRA and CDR2 YSYEKL. The CDR3 DNA reads as TGCGCCAGCAGCCAAGAAACAGGAGGTTTTGCACCCCTCCACTTT. It yields the protein CASSQETGGFAPLHF.